Below, one T cell receptor (beta chain) is given with its context. Its matching antigen is unknown. This sample stems from a study of T cells in Graves' hyperthyroidism and ophthalmopathy. The CDR3 runs 15 residues. Trimming stripped 1 base from V and 6 bases from J, with 13 bases between. The V gene's germline CDR1 is SGHDN and CDR2 FVKESK. RNA transcripts provided the source from which TCR beta CDR3 regions were amplified. A set of HTBI primers served as the primers for a first-round RT-PCR of the TCR CDR3. TCRdb used MiXCR to reprocess the multiplex PCR reads, holding one entry per CDR3 protein. The table has hundreds of thousands of distinct CDR3 sequences, 13% seen once. Uncontrolled infection, other autoimmune disease, pregnancy or lactation led to exclusion. Fresh 10 ml peripheral blood yielded PBMCs. Study-level points and caveats: Most clonotypes that expanded in the thyroid above 0.001 also showed up in blood. A model using 13 V-J features told ophthalmopathy apart from stable hyperthyroidism.

The chain recombines TRBV14 with TRBJ2-1, with D possibly matching TRBD2 (7 bases). The sequencing sample was made of blood. This receptor was identified in a young woman with Graves' hyperthyroidism. The CDR3: CASSQVGGPSNEQFF. CDR3 bases: TGTGCCAGCAGCCAAGTCGGGGGGCCATCCAATGAGCAGTTCTTC. Using reference TRBV14 and TRBJ2-1 for the parts outside the CDR3, the full variable domain is EAGVTQFPSHSVIEKGQTVTLRCDPISGHDNLYWYRRVMGKEIKFLLHFVKESKQDESGMPNNRFLAERTGGTYSTLKVQPAELEDSGVYFCASSQVGGPSNEQFFGPGTRLTVL.